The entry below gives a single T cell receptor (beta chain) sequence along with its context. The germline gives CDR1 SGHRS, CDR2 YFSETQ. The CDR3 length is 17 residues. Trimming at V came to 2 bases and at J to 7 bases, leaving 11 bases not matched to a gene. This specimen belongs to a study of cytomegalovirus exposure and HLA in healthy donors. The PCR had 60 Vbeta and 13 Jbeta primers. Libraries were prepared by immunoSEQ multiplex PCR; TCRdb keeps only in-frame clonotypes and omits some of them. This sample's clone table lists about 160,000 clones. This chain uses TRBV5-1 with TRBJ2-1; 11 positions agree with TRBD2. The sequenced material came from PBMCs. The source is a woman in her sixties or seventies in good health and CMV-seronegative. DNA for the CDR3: TGCGCCAGCAGCTTCGACGAACTAGCGGGAGTATATAATGAGCAGTTCTTC. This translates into CASSFDELAGVYNEQFF.